This entry lists 23 T cell receptor beta chains sequenced from one sample in a study of blood T cell repertoires in COVID-19. Profiled with immunoSEQ multiplex PCR; TCRdb holds only in-frame clones, not every one. This sample carries around 130,000 clones, approximately 90% of them seen once, and the ten largest clones take around 19%. Sequencing was done on a sample of peripheral blood. These receptors were taken from a man between 45 and 60 years old with active or convalescent COVID-19.

The CDR3 sequence is CASSHSGGSYNEQFF. The CDR3 DNA follows: TGTGCCAGCAGCCATAGCGGGGGCTCCTACAATGAGCAGTTCTTC. The chain combines TRBV28 with TRBJ2-1, with 9 nucleotides matching TRBD2. The CDR3 spans 15 residues. Per germline, CDR1 MDHEN and CDR2 SYDVKM. Trimming cost V 6 bases and J 0 bases; bases outside gene matches: 3.

The chain recombines TRBV29-1 with TRBJ2-3, with 9 bases aligning to TRBD1. V was pared by 7 bases and J by 3 bases, with 5 bases of the junction left unmatched. The length of the CDR3 is 13 residues. Germline CDR1 and CDR2: SQVTM and ANQGSEA. The chain's CDR3 is CSARQGGTDTQYF. The CDR3 DNA reads as TGCAGCGCCCGACAGGGGGGTACAGATACGCAGTATTTT.

This clone was counted ten times or more. The chain employs TRBV19 and TRBJ1-5; weak D call: TRBD1 (6 bases). Germline CDR1 reads LNHDA; CDR2 reads SQIVND (reference sequence). V gave up 8 bases and J gave up 2 bases, with 13 bases separating them. This CDR3 spans 14 amino acids. The CDR3 DNA sequence: TGTGCCAGTCAGCAGGGGTTTCGCAATCAGCCCCAGCATTTT. Its protein is CASQQGFRNQPQHF. The full variable domain, completed using reference TRBV19 and TRBJ1-5, is DGGITQSPKYLFRKEGQNVTLSCEQNLNHDAMYWYRQDPGQGLRLIYYSQIVNDFQKGDIAEGYSVSREKKESFPLTVTSAQKNPTAFYLCASQQGFRNQPQHFGDGTRLSIL.

This clone was detected a few times. The CDR3 loop reads CATSDGSSYEQYF. The CDR3 DNA is TGTGCCACCAGTGATGGGAGCTCCTACGAGCAGTACTTC. V gene TRBV24-1 combines with J gene TRBJ2-7, with TRBD2 as a possible D gene (5 bases). Trimming shortened V by 3 bases and J by 0 bases, and 5 bases separated the two germline ends. The CDR3 has 13 residues. Per germline, CDR1 KGHDR and CDR2 SFDVKD.

J is TRBJ2-1 and V is TRBV7-8; 12 nucleotides align to TRBD2. Germline-derived CDR1 and CDR2 are SGHVS and FQNEAQ. This CDR3 comprises 20 residues. J was trimmed by 1 base and V by 1 base; bases with no gene match: 11. The chain's CDR3 is CASSLGQGLAGATSYNEQFF. In nucleotides, the CDR3 is TGTGCCAGCAGCTTAGGCCAGGGACTAGCGGGCGCCACATCCTACAATGAGCAGTTCTTC.

This chain connects TRBV19 to TRBJ2-1; no definite D call. The CDR3 sequence is 11 residues long. Trimming pared 5 bases from V and 4 bases from J, leaving 3 bases between. Germline CDR1 and CDR2: LNHDA and SQIVND (reference sequence). In DNA form, the CDR3 reads TGTGCCAGTAGTCAATACAATGAGCAGTTCTTC. Its translation: CASSQYNEQFF.

The chain carries TRBV14 and TRBJ2-1, with TRBD1 as a possible D gene (6 bases). V gave up 0 bases and J gave up 6 bases, with 18 bases separating them. The CDR3 runs to 17 residues. Germline values: CDR1 SGHDN, CDR2 FVKESK. CDR3 nucleotides: TGTGCCAGCAGCCAAGAACAGGGCGGTCGGATTGGCAATGAGCAGTTCTTC. This gives the protein CASSQEQGGRIGNEQFF. The full variable domain, with the rest looked up from reference TRBV14 and TRBJ2-1, is EAGVTQFPSHSVIEKGQTVTLRCDPISGHDNLYWYRRVMGKEIKFLLHFVKESKQDESGMPNNRFLAERTGGTYSTLKVQPAELEDSGVYFCASSQEQGGRIGNEQFFGPGTRLTVL.

The V gene is TRBV5-6, the J gene TRBJ1-1; a weak D match, TRBD1 (5 bases). Germline V gene lookup returns CDR1 SGHDT and CDR2 YYEEEE. The CDR3 spans 15 residues. Trimming left V 1 base short and J 0 bases short, with 10 bases between. Here the CDR3 DNA reads TGTGCCAGCAGCTTGCTTCAGGGTATGAACACTGAAGCTTTCTTT. Translating it yields CASSLLQGMNTEAFF.

The gene calls are TRBV24-1 and TRBJ2-5, with D possibly matching TRBD2 (5 bases). This CDR3 contains 15 residues. Trimming pared 4 bases from V and 5 bases from J, leaving 16 bases between. Germline V CDR1 and CDR2: KGHDR, SFDVKD. As DNA, the CDR3 is TGTGCCACCAGTGACCTTACTAGGCATGGGGAGACCCAGTACTTC. Residues: CATSDLTRHGETQYF.

CDR3 in amino acids: CASSLVKFGAVSGYTF. The CDR3 DNA sequence: TGTGCCAGCAGCTTAGTGAAGTTTGGAGCCGTCAGCGGCTACACCTTC. This chain connects TRBV11-2 to TRBJ1-2; D not certain. Trimming removed 1 base from V and 8 bases from J, with 20 bases in between. This CDR3 contains 16 residues. Germline CDR1 SGHAT, CDR2 FQNNGV.

V is TRBV19 and J is TRBJ1-6; D remains ambiguous. This CDR3 contains 14 residues. Germline CDR1 is LNHDA and CDR2 is SQIVND (reference sequence). V was pared by 5 bases and J by 5 bases, with 10 bases between. As DNA, the CDR3 is TGTGCCAGTAGTGCGGGGATTAATAATTCACCCCTCCACTTT. Amino acid sequence: CASSAGINNSPLHF. Complete variable domain (other parts from reference TRBV19 and TRBJ1-6): DGGITQSPKYLFRKEGQNVTLSCEQNLNHDAMYWYRQDPGQGLRLIYYSQIVNDFQKGDIAEGYSVSREKKESFPLTVTSAQKNPTAFYLCASSAGINNSPLHFGNGTRLTVT.

The V gene is TRBV10-3, the J gene TRBJ2-6; possibly TRBD2 for D (5 bases). The CDR3 is made up of 15 amino acids. Germline-derived CDR1 and CDR2 are ENHRY and SYGVKD. Trimming shortened V by 5 bases and J by 0 bases, and 8 bases separated the two germline ends. The CDR3 reads CAISKRPSGANVLTF. DNA of the CDR3: TGTGCCATCAGTAAGCGGCCCTCTGGGGCCAACGTCCTGACTTTC.

There are a few counts of this clone. The DNA for the CDR3 is TGTGCCAGCAGCCCGACGGGACTAGCCAACTACGAGCAGTACTTC. Its translation: CASSPTGLANYEQYF. The V gene is TRBV5-4, the J gene TRBJ2-7; 9 positions match TRBD2. CDR1 and CDR2 (germline): SGHNT, YYREEE (reference sequence). There are 15 residues in the CDR3. V dropped 4 bases and J dropped 3; count of bases not matched to a gene: 8.

The chain's CDR3 is CASSQAVGAGTNEKLFF. The CDR3 region has the DNA TGTGCCAGCAGCCAAGCTGTGGGCGCGGGCACTAATGAAAAACTGTTTTTT. The chain joins TRBV3-1 (or the pseudogene TRBV3-2) to TRBJ1-4; D call uncertain. CDR1 is LGHDT and CDR2 is YNNKEL in the germline V gene (reference sequence). This CDR3 is 17 amino acids long. V gave up 1 base and J gave up 2 bases, with 14 bases separating them.

The chain joins TRBV5-4 to TRBJ2-7, with 7 bases fitting TRBD2. CDR1 is SGHNT, CDR2 YYREEE, per germline (reference sequence). V lost 0 bases to trimming and J lost 2 bases; unmatched junction nucleotides: 2. The CDR3 is made up of 14 amino acids. The CDR3 sequence is CASSLGLATYEQYF. The CDR3 DNA follows: TGTGCCAGCAGCTTGGGACTAGCTACCTACGAGCAGTACTTC.

This clone came up once. The rearrangement links TRBV21-1 to TRBJ2-4; no DNA check was done on the table's D call, TRBD2. TRBV21-1 is reported as a pseudogene. This CDR3 is 15 amino acids long. In DNA form, the CDR3 reads TGTGCCAGCAGCAAAGCTGGACTAGCCAAAAACATTCAGTACTTC. It specifies CASSKAGLAKNIQYF.

The genes are TRBV3-1 (or the pseudogene TRBV3-2) and TRBJ1-2, with 12 positions matching TRBD1. With 0 bases clipped from V and 9 bases from J, the junction kept 8 bases outside the gene matches. The germline CDR1 and CDR2 sequences are LGHDT and YNNKEL (reference sequence). The CDR3 has 16 residues. The CDR3 protein is CASSQEGGTGGISYTF. The CDR3 DNA sequence: TGTGCCAGCAGCCAAGAAGGAGGGACAGGGGGCATTAGCTACACCTTC.

A single count supports this clone. This rearrangement joins TRBV11-2 to TRBJ2-7, with a tentative D call TRBD1 (6 bases). There are 13 residues in the CDR3. Germline CDR1 is SGHAT and CDR2 is FQNNGV. Trimming removed 5 bases from V and 6 bases from J, with 14 bases in between. This chain's CDR3 is CASSLQTGFEQYF. In nucleotides, the CDR3 is TGTGCCAGCAGCCTACAAACAGGGTTCGAGCAGTACTTC. The full variable domain, rest sourced from reference TRBV11-2 and TRBJ2-7, is EAGVAQSPRYKIIEKRQSVAFWCNPISGHATLYWYQQILGQGPKLLIQFQNNGVVDDSQLPKDRFSAERLKGVDSTLKIQPAKLEDSAVYLCASSLQTGFEQYFGPGTRLTVT.

The CDR3 region has the DNA TGTGCCAGTAGTTCGTCGGGAGCCAACTATGGCTACACCTTC. Translated, it gives CASSSSGANYGYTF. V gene TRBV19 combines with J gene TRBJ1-2; no reliable D call. The CDR3 has 14 residues. The V end was cut by 5 bases, the J end by 2 bases, with 12 bases between. Germline CDR1 reads LNHDA; CDR2 reads SQIVND (reference sequence).

The rearrangement links TRBV28 to TRBJ2-5, with 7 positions matching TRBD1. From germline, CDR1 is MDHEN and CDR2 SYDVKM. The CDR3 extends over 15 amino acids. The V and J ends lost 4 bases and 1 base, in that order; junction bases with no gene match: 6. The CDR3, as DNA: TGTGCCAGCAGTTCCGACTCAGGGGGCCAAGAGACCCAGTACTTC. Protein: CASSSDSGGQETQYF.

The genes are TRBV6-2 or TRBV6-3 and TRBJ1-1; D gene ambiguous. From germline, CDR1 is MNHEY and CDR2 SVGEGT. This CDR3 has 11 amino acids. With 6 bases removed from V and 10 bases from J, the gap between germline ends came to 12 bases. CDR3 nucleotides: TGTGCCAGCAGCTCCTCCATGAGAGCTTTCTTT. Its translation: CASSSSMRAFF.

The rearrangement joins TRBV15 to TRBJ1-2; D unresolved. The CDR3 is made up of 12 amino acids. The germline gives CDR1 LNHNV, CDR2 YYDKDF (reference sequence). V lost 5 bases and J 4 bases, leaving 8 bases between the germline ends. DNA for the CDR3: TGTGCCACCAGCGTCTCCGGCTATGGCTACACCTTC. It yields the protein CATSVSGYGYTF.

This clone was seen a single time. The chain recombines TRBV30 with TRBJ1-2; D possibly corresponds to TRBD1 (5 bases). The germline V and J ends were trimmed by 1 base and 4 bases, with 10 bases remaining between them. The CDR3 extends over 13 amino acids. The germline CDR1 and CDR2 sequences are GTSNPN and SVGIG (reference sequence). CDR3 protein: CAWSGGGGYGYTF. As DNA, the CDR3 is TGTGCCTGGAGTGGCGGGGGGGGCTATGGCTACACCTTC.